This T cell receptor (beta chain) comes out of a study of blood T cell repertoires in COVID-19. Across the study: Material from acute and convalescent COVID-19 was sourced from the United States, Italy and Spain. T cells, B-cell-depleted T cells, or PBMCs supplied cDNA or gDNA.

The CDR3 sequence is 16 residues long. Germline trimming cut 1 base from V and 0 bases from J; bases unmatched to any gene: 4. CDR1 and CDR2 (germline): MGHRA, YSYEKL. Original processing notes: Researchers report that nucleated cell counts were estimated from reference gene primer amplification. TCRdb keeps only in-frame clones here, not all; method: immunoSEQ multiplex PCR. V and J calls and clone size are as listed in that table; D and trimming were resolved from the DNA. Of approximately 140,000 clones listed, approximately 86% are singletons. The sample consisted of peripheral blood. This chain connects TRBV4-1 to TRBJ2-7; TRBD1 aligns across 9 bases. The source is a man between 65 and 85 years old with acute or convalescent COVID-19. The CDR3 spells CASSQATGGPSYEQYF. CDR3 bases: TGCGCCAGCAGCCAAGCAACAGGGGGCCCCTCCTACGAGCAGTACTTC.